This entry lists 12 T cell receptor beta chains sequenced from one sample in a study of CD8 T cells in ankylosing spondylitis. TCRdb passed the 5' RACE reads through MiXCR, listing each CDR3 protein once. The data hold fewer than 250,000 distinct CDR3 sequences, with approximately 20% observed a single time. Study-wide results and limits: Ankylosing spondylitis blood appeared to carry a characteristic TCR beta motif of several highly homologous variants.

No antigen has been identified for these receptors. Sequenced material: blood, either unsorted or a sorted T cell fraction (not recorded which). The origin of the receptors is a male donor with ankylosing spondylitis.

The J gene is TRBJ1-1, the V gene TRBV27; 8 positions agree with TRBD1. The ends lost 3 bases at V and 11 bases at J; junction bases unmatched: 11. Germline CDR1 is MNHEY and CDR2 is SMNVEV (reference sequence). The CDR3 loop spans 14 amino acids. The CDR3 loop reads CASSLGTSGGLAFF. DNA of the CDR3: TGTGCCAGCAGTTTGGGAACTTCAGGGGGCCTTGCTTTCTTT.

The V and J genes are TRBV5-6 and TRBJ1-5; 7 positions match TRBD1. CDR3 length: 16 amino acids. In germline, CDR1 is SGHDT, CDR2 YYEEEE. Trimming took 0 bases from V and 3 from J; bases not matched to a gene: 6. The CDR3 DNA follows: TGTGCCAGCAGCTTGGAGGGACAGCTTTCCAATCAGCCCCAGCATTTT. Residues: CASSLEGQLSNQPQHF.

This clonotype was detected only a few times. CDR3: CSVPTLGLAGAGTGELFF. In nucleotides, the CDR3 is TGCAGCGTGCCGACCCTAGGACTAGCGGGAGCAGGGACCGGGGAGCTGTTTTTT. This chain joins TRBV29-1 and TRBJ2-2, with 13 bases lining up with TRBD2. V dropped 6 bases and J dropped 5; count of bases not matched to a gene: 15. This CDR3 has 18 residues. Germline V gene sequence: CDR1 SQVTM, CDR2 ANQGSEA.

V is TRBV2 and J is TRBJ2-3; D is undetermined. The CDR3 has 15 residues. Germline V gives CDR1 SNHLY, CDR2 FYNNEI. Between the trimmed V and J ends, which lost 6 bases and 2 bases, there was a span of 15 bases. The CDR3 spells CASSNGRLDTDTQYF. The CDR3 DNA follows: TGTGCCAGCAGCAATGGAAGGTTGGACACAGATACGCAGTATTTT.

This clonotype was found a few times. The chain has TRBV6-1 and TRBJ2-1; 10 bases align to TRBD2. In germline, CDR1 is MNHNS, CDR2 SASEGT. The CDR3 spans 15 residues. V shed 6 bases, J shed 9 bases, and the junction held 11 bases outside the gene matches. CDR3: CASSLLPRLAGEQFF. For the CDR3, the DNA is TGTGCCAGCAGCCTCCTACCTAGACTAGCGGGTGAGCAGTTCTTC.

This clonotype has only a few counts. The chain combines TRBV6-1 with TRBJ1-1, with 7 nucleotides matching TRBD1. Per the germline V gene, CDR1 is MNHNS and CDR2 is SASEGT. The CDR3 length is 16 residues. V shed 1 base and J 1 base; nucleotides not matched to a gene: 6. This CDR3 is CASSEGQGVANTEAFF. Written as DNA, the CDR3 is TGTGCCAGCAGTGAAGGTCAGGGGGTGGCGAACACTGAAGCTTTCTTT.

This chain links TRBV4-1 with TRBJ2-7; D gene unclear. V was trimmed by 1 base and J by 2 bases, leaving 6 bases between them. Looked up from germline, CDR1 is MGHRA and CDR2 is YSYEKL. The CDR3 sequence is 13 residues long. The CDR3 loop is CASSQAETYEQYF. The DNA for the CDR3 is TGCGCCAGCAGCCAAGCCGAGACCTACGAGCAGTACTTC.

CDR3 in DNA: TGCGCCAGGTCGGACGGACGGGGCAATGAGCAGTTCTTC. Translated, it gives CARSDGRGNEQFF. V usage is TRBV10-2 and J usage is TRBJ2-1; perhaps TRBD2 as D (5 bases). The germline V gene encodes CDR1 WSHSY and CDR2 SAAADI. This CDR3 comprises 13 residues. Trimming took off 9 bases at V and 6 bases at J, with 15 bases between the two ends.

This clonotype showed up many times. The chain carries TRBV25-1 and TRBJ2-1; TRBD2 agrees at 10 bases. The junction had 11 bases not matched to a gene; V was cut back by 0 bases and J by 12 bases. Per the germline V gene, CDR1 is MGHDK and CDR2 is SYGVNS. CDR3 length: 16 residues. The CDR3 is CASSEYQSSGRVGQFF. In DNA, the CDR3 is TGTGCCAGCAGTGAATATCAGTCCAGCGGGAGGGTCGGGCAGTTCTTC.

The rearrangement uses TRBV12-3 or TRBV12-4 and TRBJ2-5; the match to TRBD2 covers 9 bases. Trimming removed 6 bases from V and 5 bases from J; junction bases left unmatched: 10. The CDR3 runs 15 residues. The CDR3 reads CASRPLAGRGETQYF. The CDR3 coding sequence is TGTGCCAGCAGACCCCTAGCGGGGCGTGGGGAGACCCAGTACTTC.

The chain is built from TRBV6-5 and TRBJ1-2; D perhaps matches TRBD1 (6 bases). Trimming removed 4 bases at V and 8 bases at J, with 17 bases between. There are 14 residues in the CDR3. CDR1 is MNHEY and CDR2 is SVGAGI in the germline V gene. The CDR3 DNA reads TGTGCCAGCAGTTTATCAGGGGAAGGCGGCGGCTACACCTTC. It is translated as CASSLSGEGGGYTF.

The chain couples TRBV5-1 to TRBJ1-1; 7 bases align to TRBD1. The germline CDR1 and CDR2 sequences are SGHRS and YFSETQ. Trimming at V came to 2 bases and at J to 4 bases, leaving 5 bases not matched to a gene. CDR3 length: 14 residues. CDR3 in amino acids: CASSLAGQATEAFF. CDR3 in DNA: TGCGCCAGCAGCTTAGCCGGACAGGCCACTGAAGCTTTCTTT.